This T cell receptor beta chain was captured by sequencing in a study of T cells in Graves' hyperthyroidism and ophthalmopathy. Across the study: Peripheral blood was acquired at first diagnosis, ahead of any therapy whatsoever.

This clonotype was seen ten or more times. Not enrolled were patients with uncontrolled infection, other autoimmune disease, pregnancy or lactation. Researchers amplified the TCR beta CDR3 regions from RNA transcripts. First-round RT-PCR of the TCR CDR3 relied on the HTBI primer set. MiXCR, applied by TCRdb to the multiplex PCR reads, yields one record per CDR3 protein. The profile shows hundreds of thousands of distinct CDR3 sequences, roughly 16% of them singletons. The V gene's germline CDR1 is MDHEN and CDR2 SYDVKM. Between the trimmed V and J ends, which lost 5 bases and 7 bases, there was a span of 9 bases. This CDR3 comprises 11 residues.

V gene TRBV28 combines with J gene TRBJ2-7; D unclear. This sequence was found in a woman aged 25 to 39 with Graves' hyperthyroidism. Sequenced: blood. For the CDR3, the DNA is TGTGCCAGCAGTGGATCCCGGGAGCAGTACTTC. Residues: CASSGSREQYF.